This note documents a single TCR beta chain sequence. Its target is not known. TCRdb's table, derived via immunoSEQ multiplex PCR, lists solely in-frame clones and lacks some. The table lists 130,000 to 150,000 clones, around nine tenths of them singletons. The data were taken from a study of T cell responses to AZD1222 COVID-19 vaccine. Regarding the study as a whole: Two AZD1222 administrations were followed by greater Spike-specific TCR breadth and depth. Researchers took repertoire samples only after the peak T cell response had come. Donors in the cohort were predominantly white British and more often female, and clonal diversity was possibly underestimated.

V lost 5 bases to trimming and J lost 9 bases; unmatched junction nucleotides: 1. CDR1 and CDR2 (germline): GTSNPN, SVGIG (reference sequence). The CDR3 totals 12 residues. The chain has TRBV30 and TRBJ2-1; 13 nucleotides agree with TRBD2. The receptor was isolated from an adult in good health. The source material was peripheral blood, sampled on day 0 of AZD1222 vaccination. CDR3 sequence (DNA): TGTGCCTGGGGGACTAGCGGGATTGAGCAGTTCTTC. The encoded protein is CAWGTSGIEQFF.